This TCR beta chain was found in a study of T cells after yellow fever vaccination. The study's findings and limits: A small proportion of clonotypes was detected in both the CD4 and CD8 compartments. Most clones from primary vaccination were detected again post-booster (96% CD4, about 85% CD8).

CDR1 and CDR2 (germline): SGHRS, YFSETQ. The CDR3 extends over 16 amino acids. V lost 0 bases, J lost 2 bases, and 15 bases lay in between. As to this clonotype: The antigen is unknown.

TCRdb fed the 5' RACE reads into MiXCR, producing one record per CDR3 protein. The repertoire has around 340,000 distinct CDR3 sequences, around 13% of them found once; the top ten carry more than 3%. This chain uses TRBV5-1 with TRBJ2-7; the D gene could be TRBD1 or TRBD2 (5 bases each). This receptor was taken from a man aged 18 to 30 who received the YFV17D yellow fever vaccine. The sample consisted of CD4+ T cells sorted from PBMCs, taken 15 days after the yellow fever booster vaccination. The CDR3 loop is CASSLGSHRGAYEQYF. DNA for the CDR3: TGCGCCAGCAGCTTGGGTTCCCACAGAGGGGCCTACGAGCAGTACTTC.